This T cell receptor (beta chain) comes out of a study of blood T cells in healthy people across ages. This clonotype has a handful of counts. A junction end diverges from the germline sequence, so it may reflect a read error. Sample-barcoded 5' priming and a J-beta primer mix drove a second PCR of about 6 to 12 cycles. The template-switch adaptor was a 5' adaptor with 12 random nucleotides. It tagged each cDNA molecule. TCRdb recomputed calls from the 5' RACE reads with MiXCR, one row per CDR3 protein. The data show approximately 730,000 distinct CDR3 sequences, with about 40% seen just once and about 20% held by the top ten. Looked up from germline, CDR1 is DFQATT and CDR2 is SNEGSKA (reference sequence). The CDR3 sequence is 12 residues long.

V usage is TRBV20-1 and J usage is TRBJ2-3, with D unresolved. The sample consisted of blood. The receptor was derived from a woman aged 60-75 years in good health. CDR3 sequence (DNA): TGCGGTGCCCCCCCCCTAACAGATACGCAGTATTTT. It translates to CGAPPLTDTQYF.